This T cell receptor (beta chain) was sequenced in a study of blood T cell repertoires in COVID-19. Germline-derived CDR1 and CDR2 are MNHNS and SASEGT. Trimming removed 4 bases from V and 0 bases from J, with 12 bases in between. CDR3 length equals 16 residues. Per the study methods: Estimated nucleated cell counts came from reference gene primer amplification. Measured with immunoSEQ multiplex PCR; TCRdb has only the in-frame clones, and not every one. V and J calls and clone size come straight from that table; D and trimming were deduced from the DNA. The table includes fewer than 250,000 clones, about 88% detected once.

The source material was peripheral blood. The sequence was collected from a man aged 60 to 75 with acute or convalescent COVID-19. The rearrangement joins TRBV6-1 to TRBJ1-4, with D unclear. Here the CDR3 reads CASSGLRGATNEKLFF. The CDR3 coding sequence is TGTGCCAGCAGTGGGCTCCGGGGAGCAACTAATGAAAAACTGTTTTTT.